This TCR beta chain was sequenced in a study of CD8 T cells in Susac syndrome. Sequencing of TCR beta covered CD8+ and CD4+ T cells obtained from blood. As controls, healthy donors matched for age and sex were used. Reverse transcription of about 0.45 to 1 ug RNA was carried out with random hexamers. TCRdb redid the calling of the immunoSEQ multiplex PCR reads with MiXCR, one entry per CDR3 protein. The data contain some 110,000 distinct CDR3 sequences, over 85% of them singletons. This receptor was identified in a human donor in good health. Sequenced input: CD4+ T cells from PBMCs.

The DNA of the CDR3 is TGCGCCAGCAGCCCGCAGGGGGTTCCCGGGGAGCTGTTTTTT. Translation gives CASSPQGVPGELFF. V and J are TRBV5-1 and TRBJ2-2; 7 bases align to TRBD1. Germline CDR1 reads SGHRS; CDR2 reads YFSETQ. V lost 4 bases and J lost 6; bases outside the gene matches: 6. The CDR3 has 14 residues.